What follows is one TCR beta chain and its context. Its target is unknown. CDR3 length: 14 amino acids. The V end was cut by 0 bases, the J end by 0 bases, with 3 bases between. Germline V CDR1 and CDR2: SGHAT, FQNNGV. PCR primers comprised 60 Vbeta and 13 Jbeta primers. Using immunoSEQ multiplex PCR, the repertoire was profiled, and TCRdb retains in-frame clones only, with some absent. This sample has more than 95,000 clones, with roughly 80% found just once. The entry originates in a study of cytomegalovirus exposure and HLA in healthy donors. The study, taken as a whole, reports: The authors enumerated over 150 TCR beta chains as linked to cytomegalovirus.

Sequencing was done on a sample of PBMCs. This TCR derives from a woman in her thirties or forties in good health and CMV-seronegative. This rearrangement joins TRBV11-2 to TRBJ1-3; D is uncertain. The CDR3 here is CASSLEASGNTIYF. In DNA, the CDR3 is TGTGCCAGCAGCTTAGAAGCCTCTGGAAACACCATATATTTT.